This entry lists 22 T cell receptor beta chains sequenced from one sample in a study of CD8 T cells in ankylosing spondylitis. Overall study results and limits: Among TCR beta sequences, a motif of eight highly homologous variants appeared characteristic of ankylosing spondylitis blood.

Which antigens these TCRs recognize remains unknown. Via MiXCR, TCRdb re-called the 5' RACE reads, giving one row per CDR3 protein. This table holds fewer than 650,000 distinct CDR3 sequences, 9.5% to 15% found once. The sequenced material came from blood, either unsorted or a sorted T cell fraction (not recorded which). All receptors come from a male donor with ankylosing spondylitis.

This clonotype was counted a few times. The chain couples TRBV12-3 or TRBV12-4 to TRBJ1-1; 8 nucleotides agree with TRBD1. CDR3 length: 14 residues. V lost 7 bases and J lost 1; bases outside the gene matches: 5. This CDR3 is CASTRTGQNTEAFF. The CDR3 bases are TGTGCCAGCACCCGGACAGGGCAGAACACTGAAGCTTTCTTT.

This clonotype was counted only a few times. The chain joins TRBV19 to TRBJ1-2; D not certain. The CDR3 length is 14 residues. Trimming removed 5 bases from V and 0 bases from J, with 10 bases in between. Germline V gene lookup returns CDR1 LNHDA and CDR2 SQIVND (reference sequence). The CDR3 DNA reads TGTGCCAGTAGTTACCGGGCCTCTAACTATGGCTACACCTTC. Protein product: CASSYRASNYGYTF.

A few counts support this clonotype. The chain couples TRBV7-8 to TRBJ2-3; 9 positions match TRBD2. The CDR3 is 15 residues long. The V segment lost 4 bases and the J segment 6 bases; nucleotides outside the gene matches: 8. The germline gives CDR1 SGHVS, CDR2 FQNEAQ. This CDR3 is CASSSLSGRTDTQYF. CDR3 sequence (DNA): TGTGCCAGCAGCTCCCTTAGCGGGAGAACGGATACGCAGTATTTT.

This clonotype was seen many times. The chain combines TRBV13 with TRBJ2-7; 10 nucleotides align to TRBD2. The V segment lost 0 bases and the J segment 4 bases; nucleotides outside the gene matches: 6. The CDR3 is 16 amino acids. Germline values: CDR1 PRHDT, CDR2 FYEKMQ (reference sequence). Here the CDR3 DNA reads TGTGCCAGCAGCTTAGGGGCTAGCGGGAGTACTTACGAGCAGTACGTC. It translates to CASSLGASGSTYEQYV.

In this sample, this clonotype turned up a few times. This chain connects TRBV5-1 to TRBJ2-5; D is unresolved. CDR3 length: 14 residues. Per the germline V gene, CDR1 is SGHRS and CDR2 is YFSETQ. Trimming stripped 2 bases from V and 5 bases from J, with 13 bases between. CDR3 nucleotides: TGCGCCAGCAGCTTTTTTAGATCCGACGAGACCCAGTACTTC. Translating it yields CASSFFRSDETQYF.

The chain employs TRBV18 and TRBJ2-7; the match to TRBD1 covers 7 bases. The CDR3 sequence is 13 residues long. Germline V gene sequence: CDR1 KGHSH, CDR2 LQKENI. The junction had 2 bases not matched to a gene; V was cut back by 3 bases and J by 3 bases. The CDR3 loop is CASSPGDSYEQYV. The CDR3 region has the DNA TGTGCCAGCTCACCTGGGGACAGCTACGAGCAGTACGTC.

This clonotype has a handful of counts. This chain joins TRBV29-1 and TRBJ2-7; 8 bases line up with TRBD2. The V gene end was trimmed by 7 bases and the J gene end by 5 bases; junction bases not matched to a gene: 4. The CDR3 is made up of 11 amino acids. Germline V gene sequence: CDR1 SQVTM, CDR2 ANQGSEA. The CDR3 sequence: CSAGLVDEQYF. In DNA, the CDR3 is TGCAGCGCGGGACTAGTAGACGAGCAGTACTTC.

This clonotype was counted at least ten times. The V gene is TRBV20-1, the J gene TRBJ2-1, with TRBD2 identical over 7 bases. The CDR3 is made up of 15 amino acids. CDR1 and CDR2 from the germline V gene are DFQATT and SNEGSKA (reference sequence). Trimming cost V 4 bases and J 0 bases; bases outside gene matches: 6. The CDR3 DNA is TGCAGTGCTACCTTTAGCGGGTTCTCCTACAATGAGCAGTTCTTC. Translation: CSATFSGFSYNEQFF.

The chain has TRBV12-3 or TRBV12-4 and TRBJ1-5; 9 nucleotides line up with TRBD1. V shed 3 bases, J shed 0 bases, and the junction held 6 bases outside the gene matches. This CDR3 spans 17 amino acids. Here the CDR3 reads CASSLGQGLDSNQPQHF. Written as DNA, the CDR3 is TGTGCCAGCAGTTTGGGACAGGGTTTGGATAGCAATCAGCCCCAGCATTTT.

This clonotype occurred a few times. The gene calls are TRBV6-2 or TRBV6-3 and TRBJ2-2; TRBD1 is a possible D gene (6 bases). Germline lookup yields CDR1 MNHEY and CDR2 SVGEGT. Between the trimmed V and J ends, which lost 4 bases and 13 bases, there was a span of 16 bases. The CDR3 has 13 residues. The CDR3: CASSWTAIGPLFF. The CDR3 DNA follows: TGTGCCAGCAGTTGGACAGCTATAGGTCCGCTGTTTTTT.

V is TRBV20-1 and J is TRBJ2-7; 7 bases line up with TRBD1. Germline loops: CDR1 DFQATT, CDR2 SNEGSKA (reference sequence). The J segment lost 3 bases and the V segment lost 3 bases, leaving 8 bases of the junction unmatched. CDR3 length: 14 amino acids. The CDR3 sequence is CSASPQGDSYEQYF. In nucleotides, the CDR3 is TGCAGTGCTAGTCCCCAGGGGGATAGCTACGAGCAGTACTTC.

This clonotype was seen repeatedly, ten times or more. The CDR3 DNA is TGTGCCAGCAGCCTCGCGAGCGGGAGGGAAAACATTCAGTACTTC. Protein sequence: CASSLASGRENIQYF. This chain joins TRBV4-2 and TRBJ2-4; 10 bases are a match to TRBD2. V was pared by 4 bases and J by 5 bases, with 5 bases of the junction left unmatched. This CDR3 has 15 amino acids. Per the germline V gene, CDR1 is LGHNA and CDR2 is YNFKEQ.

The rearrangement joins TRBV20-1 to TRBJ2-4, with 13 bases that match TRBD2. CDR1 is DFQATT, CDR2 SNEGSKA, per germline (reference sequence). The CDR3 extends over 15 amino acids. The V segment lost 6 bases and the J segment 0 bases; nucleotides outside the gene matches: 2. This chain's CDR3 is CSALAGGAAKNIQYF. CDR3 nucleotide sequence: TGCAGTGCACTAGCGGGAGGGGCAGCCAAAAACATTCAGTACTTC.

Only a few counts were recorded for this clonotype. The chain couples TRBV7-9 to TRBJ2-5; 9 nucleotides align to TRBD1. The CDR3 contains 15 residues. Trimming removed 0 bases from V and 6 bases from J; junction bases left unmatched: 5. Germline V gene sequence: CDR1 SEHNR, CDR2 FQNEAQ (reference sequence). The DNA of the CDR3 is TGTGCCAGCAGCTTAGCTACAGGGGGCTCGAAGACCCAGTACTTC. Amino acids: CASSLATGGSKTQYF.

The chain is built from TRBV12-3 or TRBV12-4 and TRBJ2-2, with 10 bases that match TRBD2. The V gene end was trimmed by 6 bases and the J gene end by 7 bases; junction bases not matched to a gene: 11. The CDR3 runs to 16 residues. For the CDR3, the DNA is TGTGCCAGCAGCTTCGGGCTAGCGGGAGAGGGCGGGGAGCTGTTTTTT. It yields the protein CASSFGLAGEGGELFF.

The J gene is TRBJ1-2, the V gene TRBV6-1; no definite D call. Trimming stripped 2 bases from V and 8 bases from J, with 18 bases between. Germline-derived CDR1 and CDR2 are MNHNS and SASEGT. This CDR3 is 15 amino acids long. The CDR3 DNA sequence: TGTGCCAGCAGTGAACTGGCAGGTAGGCCTGGCGGCTACACCTTC. This translates into CASSELAGRPGGYTF.

As DNA, the CDR3 is TGCAGTGCTAGAGTAGGCAGGGGGCGCGGCGGCAATCAGCCCCAGCATTTT. It yields the protein CSARVGRGRGGNQPQHF. The V and J genes are TRBV20-1 and TRBJ1-5; TRBD1 aligns across 8 bases. Losses at the gene ends were 1 base for V and 2 bases for J; bases not matched to a gene: 10. In germline, CDR1 is DFQATT, CDR2 SNEGSKA (reference sequence). The CDR3 runs to 17 residues.

The chain combines TRBV12-5 with TRBJ2-1; 11 bases are a match to TRBD2. Germline V gene data show CDR1 as LGHNT and CDR2 as FRNRAP. This CDR3 comprises 16 residues. V gave up 3 bases and J gave up 6 bases; unmatched junction bases: 7. The CDR3: CASGLPGTSGLNEQFF. CDR3 DNA sequence: TGTGCTAGTGGTTTACCCGGGACTAGCGGCCTCAATGAGCAGTTCTTC.

This chain joins TRBV5-1 and TRBJ1-1; 9 bases are shared with TRBD1. This CDR3 region has 15 residues. Trimming at V came to 4 bases and at J to 4 bases, leaving 8 bases not matched to a gene. Germline values: CDR1 SGHRS, CDR2 YFSETQ. In nucleotides, the CDR3 is TGCGCCAGCAGCGTGACCGGGACAGGGACCACTGAAGCTTTCTTT. Its translation: CASSVTGTGTTEAFF.

Ten or more counts support this clonotype. V gene TRBV12-3 or TRBV12-4 combines with J gene TRBJ1-2, with D unresolved. V was cut by 6 bases and J by 2 bases, with 10 bases left in between. The CDR3 has 13 amino acids. CDR3 coding DNA: TGTGCCAGCAGCTTGGACCGGAACTATGGCTACACCTTC. Amino acid sequence: CASSLDRNYGYTF.

This clonotype occurred a few times. V and J are TRBV4-1 and TRBJ1-3, with D hard to call. The CDR3 loop spans 17 amino acids. The V end lost 4 bases, the J end lost 7 bases, and 23 bases lay between the germline ends. From germline, CDR1 is MGHRA and CDR2 YSYEKL. CDR3 bases: TGCGCCAGCAGCCCACGACATGAGAGCCAAGGACTGAACACCATATATTTT. This codes for CASSPRHESQGLNTIYF.

This clonotype appeared once. The chain's CDR3 is CSARDQTEAFF. The CDR3 nucleotides are TGCAGTGCTAGAGATCAGACTGAAGCTTTCTTT. This chain uses TRBV20-1 with TRBJ1-1; D unclear. In germline, CDR1 is DFQATT, CDR2 SNEGSKA (reference sequence). V shed 0 bases and J shed 5 bases, with 4 bases lying between them. This CDR3 is 11 amino acids long.